Shown below are 22 T cell receptor beta chains from a single sample sequenced in a study of shared clonotypes between healthy human individuals (dated by TCRdb to about 2020). CD8 naive samples were obtained by positive selection for CCR7 among CD45RO-negative cells, yielding a CD45RA+CCR7+ population from which TemRA cells were excluded. The library was prepared using the immunoSEQ multiplex PCR assay. Sourced from immuneACCESS, this table was stored by TCRdb with only in-frame sequences that have V and J called. A share of the clones is absent; for the studies checked, an unresolved V gene accounts for under half, and the remainder has no known explanation. The sample data list about 1,800,000 clones, and roughly 95% of these were observed just once. Jointly, the top ten make up less than 1.5% of the sample. Sequencing was carried out using naive CD8+ T cells sorted from blood. Read against the paper, the sample's cell subset or site label means: CD45RA+CCR7+. These receptors came from a man aged 18-30 years in good health.

The chain links TRBV13 to TRBJ1-2, with TRBD1 matching over 7 bases. This CDR3 comprises 13 residues. The germline gives CDR1 PRHDT, CDR2 FYEKMQ (reference sequence). Trimming took 5 bases from V and 7 from J; bases not matched to a gene: 7. The chain's CDR3 is CASSTDREGGYTF. DNA for the CDR3: TGTGCCAGCAGCACCGACAGGGAGGGTGGCTACACCTTC. The variable domain in full, completed from reference TRBV13 and TRBJ1-2, reads AAGVIQSPRHLIKEKRETATLKCYPIPRHDTVYWYQQGPGQDPQFLISFYEKMQSDKGSIPDRFSAQQFSDYHSELNMSSLELGDSALYFCASSTDREGGYTFGSGTRLTVV.

On this clone: The same CDR3 is also encoded by other DNA sequences in this sample. The gene calls are TRBV7-9 and TRBJ1-1, with D uncertain. V was trimmed by 1 base and J by 2 bases, leaving 8 bases between them. Looked up from germline, CDR1 is SEHNR and CDR2 is FQNEAQ (reference sequence). CDR3 length equals 14 residues. CDR3 amino acids: CASSLEGENTEAFF. DNA for the CDR3: TGTGCCAGCAGCTTAGAAGGAGAAAACACTGAAGCTTTCTTT.

The chain links TRBV6-6 to TRBJ2-7, with TRBD2 as a possible D gene (6 bases). V dropped 4 bases and J dropped 7 bases, with 14 bases sitting between them. CDR3 length: 13 residues. Germline lookup yields CDR1 MNHNY and CDR2 SVGAGI (reference sequence). The CDR3 nucleotides read TGTGCCAGCAGTTGGAGGAGGGATTGGGAGCAGTACTTC. This gives the protein CASSWRRDWEQYF.

The rearrangement links TRBV7-9 to TRBJ1-2; D remains unclear. The germline V gene encodes CDR1 SEHNR and CDR2 FQNEAQ (reference sequence). V was cut by 7 bases and J by 8 bases, with 29 bases left in between. This CDR3 spans 17 amino acids. This chain's CDR3 is CASTQSTSPQIRGGYTF. CDR3 nucleotide sequence: TGTGCCAGCACCCAGTCCACATCCCCTCAAATACGAGGGGGCTACACCTTC.

This chain uses TRBV6-5 with TRBJ2-5; D unclear. This CDR3 region has 13 residues. Germline CDR1 MNHEY, CDR2 SVGAGI. Trimming took off 6 bases at V and 4 bases at J, with 12 bases between the two ends. CDR3 sequence: CASSSEGPETQYF. CDR3 nucleotides: TGTGCCAGCAGCTCCGAAGGTCCAGAGACCCAGTACTTC.

The chain employs TRBV11-2 and TRBJ1-1, with a weak D call TRBD1 (5 bases). CDR3 length: 15 amino acids. V gave up 1 base and J gave up 3 bases, with 12 bases separating them. The germline gives CDR1 SGHAT, CDR2 FQNNGV. CDR3 in amino acids: CASSLVQGGYTEAFF. As DNA, the CDR3 is TGTGCCAGCAGCTTAGTCCAGGGAGGGTACACTGAAGCTTTCTTT.

The chain carries TRBV7-8 and TRBJ1-4; 8 bases fit TRBD1. Germline trimming cut 5 bases from V and 5 bases from J; bases unmatched to any gene: 7. The CDR3 length is 15 residues. Germline V lookup: CDR1 SGHVS, CDR2 FQNEAQ. Written as DNA, the CDR3 is TGTGCCAGCAGCGGTGACAGGGGCCCAAATGAAAAACTGTTTTTT. Its protein is CASSGDRGPNEKLFF.

In this sample, this clone turned up a few times. The V and J genes are TRBV2 and TRBJ1-6, with D possibly being TRBD1 (6 bases). The CDR3 consists of 13 residues. The germline V gene encodes CDR1 SNHLY and CDR2 FYNNEI. Trimming stripped 6 bases from V and 10 bases from J, with 13 bases between. DNA for the CDR3: TGTGCCAGCAGGAAACAGGGTGACTCACCCCTCCACTTT. It yields the protein CASRKQGDSPLHF.

The J gene is TRBJ2-7, the V gene TRBV27; tentatively, D is TRBD1 or TRBD2 (5 bases each). CDR3 length equals 14 residues. V lost 2 bases, J lost 2 bases, and 10 bases lay in between. In germline, CDR1 is MNHEY, CDR2 SMNVEV (reference sequence). Here the CDR3 reads CASSLRGTPYEQYF. The CDR3 bases are TGTGCCAGCAGTTTAAGAGGGACCCCCTACGAGCAGTACTTC.

The J gene is TRBJ1-3, the V gene TRBV19; no definite D call. In germline, CDR1 is LNHDA, CDR2 SQIVND (reference sequence). V was clipped by 3 bases and J by 3 bases, with 15 bases between them. The CDR3 totals 16 residues. The CDR3 loop is CASSIWQVEHGNTIYF. In nucleotides, the CDR3 is TGTGCCAGTAGTATCTGGCAGGTCGAACATGGAAACACCATATATTTT.

The chain carries TRBV6-5 and TRBJ2-7; 7 nucleotides match TRBD2. Per the germline V gene, CDR1 is MNHEY and CDR2 is SVGAGI. The CDR3 sequence is 16 residues long. J was trimmed by 2 bases and V by 0 bases; bases with no gene match: 7. Here the CDR3 DNA reads TGTGCCAGCAGTTACTCTATTAGCGGGTCACCCTACGAGCAGTACTTC. Translating it yields CASSYSISGSPYEQYF.

The chain joins TRBV4-3 to TRBJ2-3; the match to TRBD1 covers 11 bases. CDR1 is LGHNA, CDR2 YSLEER, per germline. Losses at the gene ends were 1 base for V and 3 bases for J; bases not matched to a gene: 18. The CDR3 has 21 residues. The CDR3 bases are TGCGCCAGCAGCCAAGTTCTGGCCGGGACAGGGGGGTTTGTGGGGACAGATACGCAGTATTTT. This codes for CASSQVLAGTGGFVGTDTQYF.

The CDR3 coding sequence is TGTGCCAGCACCCAAAGGAGCTCCTACAATGAGCAGTTCTTC. Protein sequence: CASTQRSSYNEQFF. V usage is TRBV5-4 and J usage is TRBJ2-1; unclear D gene. V was pared by 6 bases and J by 0 bases, with 10 bases between. The CDR3 runs to 14 residues. Germline V lookup: CDR1 SGHNT, CDR2 YYREEE (reference sequence).

Worth noting for this clone: This same CDR3 is encoded by further DNA sequences in the sample. In nucleotides, the CDR3 is TGTGCCAGCAGCTCAAGGACAGCCTACGAGCAGTACTTC. It yields the protein CASSSRTAYEQYF. This chain joins TRBV7-9 and TRBJ2-7, with a tentative D call TRBD1 (6 bases). The germline V gene has CDR1 SEHNR and CDR2 FQNEAQ (reference sequence). The CDR3 has 13 residues. V was clipped by 4 bases and J by 2 bases, with 9 bases between them.

The chain combines TRBV27 with TRBJ2-5; 7 bases agree with TRBD1. Germline V CDR1 and CDR2: MNHEY, SMNVEV (reference sequence). J gave up 5 bases and V 1 base, and 7 bases lay outside the gene matches. The CDR3 sequence is 15 residues long. CDR3 sequence: CASSLYQGQAETQYF. CDR3 nucleotides: TGTGCCAGCAGTTTATACCAAGGACAGGCTGAGACCCAGTACTTC.

This rearrangement joins TRBV4-3 to TRBJ2-7; D remains unclear. Per the germline V gene, CDR1 is LGHNA and CDR2 is YSLEER. CDR3 length equals 15 residues. The ends were cut back, 1 base at V and 2 bases at J, with 12 bases in the middle. CDR3 loop: CASSQVLGFPYEQYF. In DNA, the CDR3 is TGCGCCAGCAGCCAAGTTCTGGGCTTCCCCTACGAGCAGTACTTC.

The chain employs TRBV11-2 and TRBJ2-1; TRBD2 is a possible D gene (5 bases). This CDR3 comprises 18 residues. The germline V gene has CDR1 SGHAT and CDR2 FQNNGV. V gave up 5 bases and J gave up 4 bases, with 24 bases separating them. The CDR3 coding sequence is TGTGCCAGCAGCCCAAGATCTGTGGGAGAGATGGGGTACAATGAGCAGTTCTTC. This sequence encodes CASSPRSVGEMGYNEQFF.

In DNA form, the CDR3 reads TGTGCCAGCACCCACGGAGGCACTGAAGCTTTCTTT. Translation gives CASTHGGTEAFF. The V and J genes are TRBV6-1 and TRBJ1-1; D gene unclear. The CDR3 length is 12 residues. V shed 7 bases and J shed 4 bases, with 10 bases lying between them. In germline, CDR1 is MNHNS, CDR2 SASEGT.

The V gene is TRBV21-1, the J gene TRBJ2-7; no check of the table's D call, TRBD1, against the DNA was made. TRBV21-1 is annotated as a pseudogene. The CDR3 sequence is 18 residues long. This CDR3 reads CASSKVARHKQVTYEQYF. Here the CDR3 DNA reads TGTGCCAGCAGCAAAGTGGCACGCCACAAACAGGTAACCTACGAGCAGTACTTC.

This chain uses TRBV21-1 with TRBJ2-5; TRBD1, the D gene given by the table, was not confirmed from the DNA. TRBV21-1 is a documented pseudogene. This CDR3 is 11 amino acids long. The CDR3 loop reads CASSSRVAQYF. CDR3 bases: TGTGCCAGCAGCAGCAGGGTGGCCCAGTACTTC.

This chain connects TRBV5-8 to TRBJ1-4; D not resolved. The CDR3 runs to 16 residues. Trimming took off 3 bases at V and 6 bases at J, with 18 bases between the two ends. Germline CDR1 is SGHTS and CDR2 is YDEGEE. CDR3 sequence: CASSSDGPETDEKLFF. DNA for the CDR3: TGTGCCAGCAGCTCCGATGGACCCGAGACGGATGAAAAACTGTTTTTT.

The chain carries TRBV27 and TRBJ1-2; D unresolved. The CDR3 is 14 residues long. CDR1 is MNHEY and CDR2 is SMNVEV in the germline V gene (reference sequence). V gave up 3 bases and J gave up 2 bases, with 10 bases separating them. The CDR3 sequence is CASSFQSGNYGYTF. The CDR3 DNA is TGTGCCAGCAGTTTTCAATCGGGGAACTATGGCTACACCTTC.